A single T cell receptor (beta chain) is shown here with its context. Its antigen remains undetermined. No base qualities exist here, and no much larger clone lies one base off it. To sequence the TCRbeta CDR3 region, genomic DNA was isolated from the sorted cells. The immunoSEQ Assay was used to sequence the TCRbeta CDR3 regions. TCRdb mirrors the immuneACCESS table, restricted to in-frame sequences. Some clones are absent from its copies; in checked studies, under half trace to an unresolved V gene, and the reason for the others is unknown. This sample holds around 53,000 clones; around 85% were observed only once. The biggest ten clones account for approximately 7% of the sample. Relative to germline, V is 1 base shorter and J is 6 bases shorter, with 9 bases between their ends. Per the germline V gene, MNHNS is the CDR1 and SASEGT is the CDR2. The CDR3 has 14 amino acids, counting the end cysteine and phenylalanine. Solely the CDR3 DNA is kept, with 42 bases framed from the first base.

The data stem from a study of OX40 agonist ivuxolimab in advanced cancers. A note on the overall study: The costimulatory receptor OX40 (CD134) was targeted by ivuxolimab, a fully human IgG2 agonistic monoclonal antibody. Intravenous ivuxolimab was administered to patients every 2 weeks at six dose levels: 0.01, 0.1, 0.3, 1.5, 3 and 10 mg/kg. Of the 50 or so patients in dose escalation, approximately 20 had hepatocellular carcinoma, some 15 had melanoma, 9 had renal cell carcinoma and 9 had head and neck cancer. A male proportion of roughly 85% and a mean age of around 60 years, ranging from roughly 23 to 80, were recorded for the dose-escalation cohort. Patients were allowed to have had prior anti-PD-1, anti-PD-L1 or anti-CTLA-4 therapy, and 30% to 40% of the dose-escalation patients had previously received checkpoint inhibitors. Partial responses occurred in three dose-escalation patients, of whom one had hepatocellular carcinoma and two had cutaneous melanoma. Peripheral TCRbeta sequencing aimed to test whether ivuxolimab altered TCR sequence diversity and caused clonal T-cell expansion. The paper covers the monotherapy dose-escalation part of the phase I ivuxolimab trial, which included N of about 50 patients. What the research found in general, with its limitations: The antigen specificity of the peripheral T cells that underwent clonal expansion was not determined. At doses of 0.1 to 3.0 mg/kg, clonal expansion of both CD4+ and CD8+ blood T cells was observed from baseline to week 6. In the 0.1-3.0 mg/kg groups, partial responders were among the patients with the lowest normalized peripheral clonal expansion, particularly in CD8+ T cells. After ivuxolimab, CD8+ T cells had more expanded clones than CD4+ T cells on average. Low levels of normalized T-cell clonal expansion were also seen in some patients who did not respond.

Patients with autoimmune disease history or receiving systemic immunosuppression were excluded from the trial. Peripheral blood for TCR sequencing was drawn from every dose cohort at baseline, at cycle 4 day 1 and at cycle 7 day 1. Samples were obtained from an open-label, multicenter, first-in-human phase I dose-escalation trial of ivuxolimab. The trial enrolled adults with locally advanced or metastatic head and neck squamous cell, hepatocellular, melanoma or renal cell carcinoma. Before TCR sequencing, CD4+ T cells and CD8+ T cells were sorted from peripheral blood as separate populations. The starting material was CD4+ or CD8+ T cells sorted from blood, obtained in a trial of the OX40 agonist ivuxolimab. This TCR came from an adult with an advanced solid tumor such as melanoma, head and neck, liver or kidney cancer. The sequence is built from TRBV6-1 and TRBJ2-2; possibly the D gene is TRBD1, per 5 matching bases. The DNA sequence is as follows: TGTGCCAGCAGTGAAGTCAGGGTCGCCGGGGAGCTGTTTTTT. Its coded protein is CASSEVRVAGELFF.